This T cell receptor beta chain is from a study of cytomegalovirus exposure and HLA in healthy donors. Background on the study: Assignment to the Caucasian-associated ancestry cluster applied to more than 75% of the approximately 370 genotyped donors.

The PCR made use of 60 Vbeta and 13 Jbeta primers. Assay: immunoSEQ multiplex PCR; the TCRdb copy retains only in-frame clones and omits some. Among 150,000 to 200,000 clones listed, roughly 70% were seen once. Study-wide points: The HLA-A and HLA-B alleles of most subjects were reportedly predicted accurately from TCR beta sequences. Later, an analysis showed that TCR beta chains associated with HLA were more clonally expanded than others that were equally common.

The V and J ends lost 1 base and 4 bases, in that order; junction bases with no gene match: 9. Germline-derived CDR1 and CDR2 are SGHTA and FQGNSA. CDR3 length: 16 amino acids. As to this clone: The antigen is not known.

Material: PBMCs. The chain uses TRBV7-2 and TRBJ1-2, with 7 bases matching TRBD1. The source of this sequence is a woman aged 50 to 60 in good health and CMV-seropositive. CDR3 sequence reads: CASSLELTGLGYGYTF. CDR3 sequence (DNA): TGTGCCAGCAGCTTAGAGCTGACAGGGTTGGGCTATGGCTACACCTTC.